This section outlines one T cell receptor (beta chain) sequence together with its context. The table came from immunoSEQ multiplex PCR; TCRdb's copy has only in-frame clones and leaves some out. The sample shows fewer than 300,000 clones, roughly nine tenths of them seen only once. The data were taken from a study of blood T cell repertoires in COVID-19. CDR1 SGHRS and CDR2 YFSETQ come from the germline V gene. Trimming stripped 2 bases from V and 5 bases from J, with 16 bases between. This CDR3 region has 15 residues. The V and J genes are TRBV5-1 and TRBJ1-1; a possible D gene is TRBD1 (6 bases). Sequencing was done on a sample of peripheral blood. The source is a woman under 40 with COVID-19, enrolled during active disease. CDR3 in amino acids: CASSLAGEPPTEAFF. The CDR3 DNA follows: TGCGCCAGCAGCTTAGCAGGGGAGCCCCCGACTGAAGCTTTCTTT. The full variable domain, rest sourced from reference TRBV5-1 and TRBJ1-1, is KAGVTQTPRYLIKTRGQQVTLSCSPISGHRSVSWYQQTPGQGLQFLFEYFSETQRNKGNFPGRFSGRQFSNSRSEMNVSTLELGDSALYLCASSLAGEPPTEAFFGQGTRLTVV.